One T cell receptor (beta chain) is described in this entry. The sample originates from a study of shared clonotypes between healthy human individuals. There are 12 residues in the CDR3. V was clipped by 6 bases and J by 2 bases, with 11 bases between them. Germline loops: CDR1 SQVTM, CDR2 ANQGSEA. Every contributor of samples was a Caucasian grown-up residing in Nashville, Tennessee. The authors distributed each subset's genomic DNA evenly over several immunoSEQ plates. Generated by immunoSEQ multiplex PCR, the TCRdb table keeps only in-frame clones and is missing some. The table shows 900,000 to 1,200,000 clones, with about four fifths occurring only once.

This receptor was taken from a man between 18 and 29 years old in good health. Some clones in this sample may be carry-over from other donors' samples. This chain connects TRBV29-1 to TRBJ2-7; D is uncertain. Sample: memory CD4+ T cells from PBMCs. Subset: CD45RA-negative fraction. The CDR3 is CSVETGTYEQYF. DNA for the CDR3: TGCAGCGTGGAGACGGGCACCTACGAGCAGTACTTC.